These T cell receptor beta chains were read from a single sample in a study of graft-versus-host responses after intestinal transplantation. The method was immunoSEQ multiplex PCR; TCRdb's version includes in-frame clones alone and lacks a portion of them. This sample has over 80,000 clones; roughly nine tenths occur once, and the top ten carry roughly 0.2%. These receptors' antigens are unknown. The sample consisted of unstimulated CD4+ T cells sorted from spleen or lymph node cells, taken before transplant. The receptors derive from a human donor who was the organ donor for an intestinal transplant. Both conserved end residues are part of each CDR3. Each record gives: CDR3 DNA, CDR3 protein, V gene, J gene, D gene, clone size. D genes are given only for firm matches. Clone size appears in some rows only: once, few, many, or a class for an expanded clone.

TGTGCCACCAGCAGTCTCAATCAGCCCCAGCATTTT	CATSSLNQPQHF	TRBV15	TRBJ1-5	-	-
TGCGCCAGCAGCCGTAACCGGGACAGGGGACCTACCTCTGGAAACACCATATATTTT	CASSRNRDRGPTSGNTIYF	TRBV4-3	TRBJ1-3	TRBD1	-
TGTGCCAGCAGCGTAGGGGGGCGCGGTGACTATGGCTACACCTTC	CASSVGGRGDYGYTF	TRBV9	TRBJ1-2	-	-
TGTGCCAGCAGCGCCACAGGAGCCAAAAACATTCAGTACTTC	CASSATGAKNIQYF	TRBV9	TRBJ2-4	-	-
TGTGCCAGCAGCTTACGGACAGCGCCGTACGAGCAGTACTTC	CASSLRTAPYEQYF	TRBV7-2	TRBJ2-7	-	-
TGCGCCAGCAGCTCCTACAGGGGGCCTACTAATGAAAAACTGTTTTTT	CASSSYRGPTNEKLFF	TRBV5-1	TRBJ1-4	TRBD1	-
TGTGCCAGCAGCTTGGACGGAATAGGGGGCAATGAGCAGTTCTTC	CASSLDGIGGNEQFF	TRBV7-3	TRBJ2-1	-	-
TGTGCCAGCAGCTTAGGCCGGGGAGGGGAAGAGACCCAGTACTTC	CASSLGRGGEETQYF	TRBV7-2	TRBJ2-5	TRBD2	-
TGTGCCAGAAGCCCTAGCCGACTCTCCTCCTACAATGAGCAGTTCTTC	CARSPSRLSSYNEQFF	TRBV5-3	TRBJ2-1	-	-
TGCGCCAGCAGCCAGGGACAGGGGGCGGAAAAACTGTTTTTT	CASSQGQGAEKLFF	TRBV4-1	TRBJ1-4	TRBD1	-
TGCGCCAGCGGCCCGTCCGGGGGTAGCACAGATACGCAGTATTTT	CASGPSGGSTDTQYF	TRBV5-1	TRBJ2-3	-	-
TGTGCCAGCATCAGCGGGGGGGCCAGGGAGACCCAGTACTTC	CASISGGARETQYF	TRBV28	TRBJ2-5	TRBD2	-
TGTGCCAGCAGTTACGACCTTACAGGGGCTGGGGGCTACACCTTC	CASSYDLTGAGGYTF	TRBV6-6	TRBJ1-2	TRBD1	-
TGCGCCAGCAGCTCGGGGACAGGGGGGCAGTCTCAGCCCCAGCATTTT	CASSSGTGGQSQPQHF	TRBV4-1	TRBJ1-5	TRBD1	-
TGTGCCAGCAGCCCCGACAGGCCAACTAATTCACCCCTCCACTTT	CASSPDRPTNSPLHF	TRBV7-2	TRBJ1-6	-	-
TGTGCCAGCAGCCTAGTCGGGGGGGCCCAATCTATGCGGTTCTTC	CASSLVGGAQSMRFF	TRBV7-2	TRBJ2-1	TRBD2	-
TGTGCCAGCAGCGAAAGGCCTAGCGGGGGCCCAGATACGCAGTATTTT	CASSERPSGGPDTQYF	TRBV2	TRBJ2-3	TRBD2	-
TGTGCCAGCTCAACCGGGACAGGGAAAGCTTTCTTT	CASSTGTGKAFF	TRBV18	TRBJ1-1	TRBD1	-
TGTGCCAGCAGCGCCCGGACTAGCGGGCATAGCGGGGAGCTGTTTTTT	CASSARTSGHSGELFF	TRBV7-2	TRBJ2-2	TRBD2	once
TGTGCCGCCTCCGCGGTTACCTACGAGCAGTACTTC	CAASAVTYEQYF	TRBV10-3	TRBJ2-7	-	-
TGTGCCAGCAGCCAAGAGGGCGCGGGGGGGCCGTTTCAAGAGACCCAGTACTTC	CASSQEGAGGPFQETQYF	TRBV4-2	TRBJ2-5	TRBD2	-
TGCGCCAGCAGCCAAGTGAAGGGGTCGGACACTGAAGCTTTCTTT	CASSQVKGSDTEAFF	TRBV4-1	TRBJ1-1	-	-
TGCGCCAGCAGCTTGGTAGGGGCCTCCTCCTACGAGCAGTACTTC	CASSLVGASSYEQYF	TRBV5-1	TRBJ2-7	-	-
TGTGCTAGTGGTTTAGCAGGGGGCGCGAGGCCGACTGAAGCTTTCTTT	CASGLAGGARPTEAFF	TRBV12-5	TRBJ1-1	TRBD1	-
TGTGCCAGCAGCTTAGGGAGGAATCCTAACTATGGCTACACCTTC	CASSLGRNPNYGYTF	TRBV11-2	TRBJ1-2	-	-
TGTGCCAGCAGCTTAACTGGGAGGTCTGATACGCAGTATTTT	CASSLTGRSDTQYF	TRBV7-3	TRBJ2-3	-	-
TGTGCTAGTGGTTTAGGGGTTGGCTACACCTTC	CASGLGVGYTF	TRBV12-5	TRBJ1-2	-	-
TGCAGCGCCCCGCGGGGGGGCCAAGAGACCCAGTACTTC	CSAPRGGQETQYF	TRBV29-1	TRBJ2-5	TRBD2	-
TGTGCCAGCAGCACCGGGACAGCAGGCTACGAGCAGTACTTC	CASSTGTAGYEQYF	TRBV5-5	TRBJ2-7	TRBD1	-
TGTGCCAGCAGTAACGGACGAGGGCGGGGGCAGCCCCAGCATTTT	CASSNGRGRGQPQHF	TRBV2	TRBJ1-5	-	-
TGCGCCAGCAGCCAAGATCCGGGGGGCGGGGAGCTGTTTTTT	CASSQDPGGGELFF	TRBV4-3	TRBJ2-2	TRBD2	-
TGTGCCACCCAAGGGCGGGGGCCCACTGAAGCTTTCTTT	CATQGRGPTEAFF	TRBV10-3	TRBJ1-1	-	-
TGTGCCAGCTCACCAATACCGGGGGGCCGGGAGACCCAGTACTTC	CASSPIPGGRETQYF	TRBV18	TRBJ2-5	-	-
TGTGCCAGCAGCTTGGGCCTAGTTGGCGCCAGCGAGCAGTACTTC	CASSLGLVGASEQYF	TRBV5-4	TRBJ2-7	-	-
TGCGCCAGCAGCTTACAGACAGATACGCAGTATTTT	CASSLQTDTQYF	TRBV5-1	TRBJ2-3	-	once
TGTGCCAGCAGCTTTTCGGGAGAGACCCAGTACTTC	CASSFSGETQYF	TRBV7-9	TRBJ2-5	-	-
TGTGCCAGTAGTTCTGGCGGGACAGGGGGCCACGAGCAGTACTTC	CASSSGGTGGHEQYF	TRBV19	TRBJ2-7	TRBD1	-
TGCGCCAGCAGCCAAGGGACAGCCTCCTACGAGCAGTACTTC	CASSQGTASYEQYF	TRBV4-1	TRBJ2-7	-	-
TGTGCCAGCTCACCCATGCGGAATGGGGGGGCAGAGACCCAGTACTTC	CASSPMRNGGAETQYF	TRBV18	TRBJ2-5	-	once
TGCGCCAGCAGCTTGGTAGCGGCCTCTGGGGCCAACGTCCTGACTTTC	CASSLVAASGANVLTF	TRBV5-1	TRBJ2-6	-	-